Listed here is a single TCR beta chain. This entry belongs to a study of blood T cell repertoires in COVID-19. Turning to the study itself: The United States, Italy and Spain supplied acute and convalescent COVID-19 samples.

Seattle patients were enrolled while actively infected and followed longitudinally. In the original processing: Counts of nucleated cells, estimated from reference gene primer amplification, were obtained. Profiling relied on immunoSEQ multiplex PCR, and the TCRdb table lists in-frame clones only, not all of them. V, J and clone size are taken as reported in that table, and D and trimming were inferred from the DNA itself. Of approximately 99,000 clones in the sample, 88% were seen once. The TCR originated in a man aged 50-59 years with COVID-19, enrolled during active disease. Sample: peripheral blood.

CDR3 bases: TGTGCCAGCAGTTTCACTAGCTGGGGCGAGCAGTACTTC. The encoded protein is CASSFTSWGEQYF. The V gene is TRBV27, the J gene TRBJ2-7; D perhaps matches TRBD2 (6 bases). Germline loops: CDR1 MNHEY, CDR2 SMNVEV (reference sequence). The CDR3 totals 13 residues. The V end was cut by 3 bases, the J end by 6 bases, with 12 bases between.